A selection of T cell receptor beta chains follows, all from one sample in a study of hypomethylating agent response in myelodysplastic syndrome. TCRdb keeps only in-frame clones here, not all; method: immunoSEQ multiplex PCR. The table shows roughly 1,900 clones, with around 86% occurring only once. This specimen was bone marrow, taken before or after starting hypomethylating agent treatment for myelodysplastic syndrome (not recorded which). The receptors stem from a human donor with myelodysplastic syndrome. CDR3s include the opening cysteine and the closing phenylalanine or tryptophan. The D gene is left open where the match is weak. Clone size is not always given. Where it is, it says once, few, many or a class for expanded clones.

J gene: TRBJ2-7
V gene: TRBV15
clone size: once
D gene: TRBD2
CDR3 length: 15
CDR3 protein: CATSRPSGGRYEQYF
CDR3 DNA: TGTGCCACCAGCAGGCCGAGCGGGGGGCGTTACGAGCAGTACTTC

J gene: TRBJ2-1
V gene: TRBV7-3
clone size: -
D gene: TRBD2
CDR3 length: 13
CDR3 protein: CASSSGLAGSRFF
CDR3 DNA: TGTGCCAGCAGCTCGGGACTAGCGGGAAGTAGGTTCTTC

J gene: TRBJ2-1
V gene: TRBV2
clone size: once
D gene: TRBD1
CDR3 length: 16
CDR3 protein: CASSEKGARTYNEQFF
CDR3 DNA: TGTGCCAGCAGTGAAAAGGGGGCCAGGACCTACAATGAGCAGTTCTTC

J gene: TRBJ1-5
V gene: TRBV6-1
clone size: -
D gene: -
CDR3 length: 15
CDR3 protein: CASSGFGGADQPQHF
CDR3 DNA: TGTGCCAGCAGTGGTTTCGGGGGTGCAGATCAGCCCCAGCATTTT

J gene: TRBJ2-2
V gene: TRBV2
clone size: -
D gene: -
CDR3 length: 13
CDR3 protein: CASSVQGTGELFF
CDR3 DNA: TGTGCCAGCAGCGTACAGGGAACCGGGGAGCTGTTTTTT

J gene: TRBJ2-2
V gene: TRBV28
clone size: -
D gene: -
CDR3 length: 15
CDR3 protein: CASRGRGGYTGELFF
CDR3 DNA: TGTGCCAGCAGGGGGAGGGGGGGATACACCGGGGAGCTGTTTTTT

J gene: TRBJ2-1
V gene: TRBV27
clone size: -
D gene: -
CDR3 length: 16
CDR3 protein: CASMGGSWSSYNEQFF
CDR3 DNA: TGTGCCAGCATGGGTGGGTCTTGGAGCTCCTACAATGAGCAGTTCTTC

J gene: TRBJ1-2
V gene: TRBV11-1
clone size: -
D gene: -
CDR3 length: 14
CDR3 protein: CASSPGEGDYGYTF
CDR3 DNA: TGTGCCAGCAGCCCAGGAGAGGGGGACTATGGCTACACCTTC

J gene: TRBJ1-6
V gene: TRBV7-2
clone size: -
D gene: -
CDR3 length: 16
CDR3 protein: CASSPNGRSYNSPLHF
CDR3 DNA: TGTGCCAGCAGCCCAAATGGGCGCTCCTATAATTCACCCCTCCACTTT

J gene: TRBJ2-1
V gene: TRBV29-1
clone size: -
D gene: -
CDR3 length: 11
CDR3 protein: CSGGDTGWEFF
CDR3 DNA: TGCAGCGGGGGGGATACGGGATGGGAGTTCTTC

J gene: TRBJ2-1
V gene: TRBV30
clone size: -
D gene: -
CDR3 length: 14
CDR3 protein: CACSTGSGVLEQFF
CDR3 DNA: TGTGCCTGCTCTACCGGGTCCGGGGTTTTGGAGCAGTTCTTC

J gene: TRBJ1-1
V gene: TRBV27
clone size: -
D gene: TRBD1
CDR3 length: 16
CDR3 protein: CASSSGTGTYGTEAFF
CDR3 DNA: TGTGCCAGCAGTTCGGGGACAGGGACCTACGGGACTGAAGCTTTCTTT

J gene: TRBJ2-5
V gene: TRBV6-5
clone size: once
D gene: -
CDR3 length: 14
CDR3 protein: CASSYTMGLETQYF
CDR3 DNA: TGTGCCAGCAGTTACACGATGGGTCTCGAGACCCAGTACTTC

J gene: TRBJ1-3
V gene: TRBV30
clone size: -
D gene: TRBD1
CDR3 length: 14
CDR3 protein: CACGTGLPGNTIYF
CDR3 DNA: TGTGCCTGCGGGACAGGGCTCCCTGGAAACACCATATATTTT

J gene: TRBJ2-4
V gene: TRBV9
clone size: -
D gene: -
CDR3 length: 15
CDR3 protein: CASSVAGEPKNIQYF
CDR3 DNA: TGTGCCAGCAGCGTAGCCGGAGAACCCAAAAACATTCAGTACTTC

J gene: TRBJ2-1
V gene: TRBV29-1
clone size: -
D gene: TRBD1
CDR3 length: 13
CDR3 protein: CSVLTGSSNEQFF
CDR3 DNA: TGCAGCGTACTGACAGGGTCTTCCAATGAGCAGTTCTTC

J gene: TRBJ1-5
V gene: TRBV5-6
clone size: -
D gene: -
CDR3 length: 14
CDR3 protein: CASSLGQSNQPQHF
CDR3 DNA: TGTGCCAGCAGCTTGGGACAAAGCAATCAGCCCCAGCATTTT

J gene: TRBJ2-7
V gene: TRBV7-2
clone size: -
D gene: -
CDR3 length: 14
CDR3 protein: CASSGNRMTYEQYF
CDR3 DNA: TGTGCCAGCAGCGGTAACAGGATGACCTACGAGCAGTACTTC

J gene: TRBJ1-1
V gene: TRBV5-1
clone size: once
D gene: -
CDR3 length: 15
CDR3 protein: CASSTLGGLRTEAFF
CDR3 DNA: TGCGCCAGCAGCACATTGGGTGGTCTTCGGACTGAAGCTTTCTTT

J gene: TRBJ2-3
V gene: TRBV6-5
clone size: few
D gene: -
CDR3 length: 15
CDR3 protein: CASRWTKTSSDTQYF
CDR3 DNA: TGTGCCAGCAGGTGGACGAAGACCTCTTCAGATACGCAGTATTTT

J gene: TRBJ1-6
V gene: TRBV6-5
clone size: -
D gene: -
CDR3 length: 14
CDR3 protein: CASSYFGDNSPLHF
CDR3 DNA: TGTGCCAGCAGTTATTTCGGAGATAATTCACCCCTCCACTTT

J gene: TRBJ2-1
V gene: TRBV7-7
clone size: -
D gene: -
CDR3 length: 13
CDR3 protein: CASSPGFDNEQFF
CDR3 DNA: TGTGCTAGCAGCCCAGGATTTGACAATGAGCAGTTCTTC

J gene: TRBJ1-4
V gene: TRBV2
clone size: -
D gene: -
CDR3 length: 13
CDR3 protein: CASTRQVNEKLFF
CDR3 DNA: TGTGCCAGCACCCGACAGGTTAATGAAAAACTGTTTTTT

J gene: TRBJ2-6
V gene: TRBV19
clone size: -
D gene: TRBD1
CDR3 length: 17
CDR3 protein: CASTRQGALAGANVLTF
CDR3 DNA: TGTGCCAGTACACGACAGGGGGCTTTGGCTGGGGCCAACGTCCTGACTTTC

J gene: TRBJ2-3
V gene: TRBV7-2
clone size: -
D gene: -
CDR3 length: 15
CDR3 protein: CASSPGNGVPDTQYF
CDR3 DNA: TGTGCCAGCAGTCCTGGGAATGGGGTCCCTGATACGCAGTATTTT

J gene: TRBJ2-7
V gene: TRBV11-2
clone size: -
D gene: -
CDR3 length: 13
CDR3 protein: CASEVWAGNEQYF
CDR3 DNA: TGTGCCAGCGAGGTTTGGGCGGGTAACGAGCAGTACTTC

J gene: TRBJ1-2
V gene: TRBV6-1
clone size: few
D gene: TRBD1
CDR3 length: 14
CDR3 protein: CASSSGTGGIGYTF
CDR3 DNA: TGTGCCAGCAGTTCCGGGACAGGGGGCATTGGCTACACCTTC

J gene: TRBJ2-7
V gene: TRBV6-1
clone size: -
D gene: -
CDR3 length: 14
CDR3 protein: CASSVSGNPYEQYF
CDR3 DNA: TGTGCCAGCAGCGTTTCTGGCAATCCCTACGAGCAGTACTTC

J gene: TRBJ2-1
V gene: TRBV11-3
clone size: few
D gene: -
CDR3 length: 12
CDR3 protein: CASSGWNNEQFF
CDR3 DNA: TGTGCCAGCAGCGGATGGAACAATGAGCAGTTCTTC

J gene: TRBJ2-1
V gene: TRBV19
clone size: few
D gene: TRBD2
CDR3 length: 15
CDR3 protein: CASSIGLALGIEQFF
CDR3 DNA: TGTGCCAGTAGTATAGGACTAGCACTCGGGATCGAGCAGTTCTTC

J gene: TRBJ2-3
V gene: TRBV29-1
clone size: -
D gene: TRBD2
CDR3 length: 13
CDR3 protein: CGWAGASTDTQYF
CDR3 DNA: TGTGGGTGGGCGGGAGCGTCCACAGATACGCAGTATTTT

J gene: TRBJ2-2
V gene: TRBV28
clone size: few
D gene: -
CDR3 length: 18
CDR3 protein: CASSFRPGKGANTGELFF
CDR3 DNA: TGTGCCAGCAGTTTTCGGCCGGGAAAAGGAGCGAACACCGGGGAGCTGTTTTTT